This paragraph covers one T cell receptor (beta chain) sequence. Its target is not known. V was cut by 0 bases and J by 8 bases, with 17 bases left in between. CDR1 and CDR2 (germline): SQVTM, ANQGSEA. There are 15 residues in the CDR3. These data come from a study of CD8+CD57+ T cells in acquired aplastic anemia. Study background: Healthy donor sequencing depth: 10 million to 10.8 million CD4+, some 12 million CD8+ reads.

General study points: Almost 30 CD8+ CDR3 sequences occurred in both the patients and the controls.

The TCR beta profiling, which covered VDJ combination and CDR3 sequence, was carried out using genomic DNA as the template. TCRdb reprocessed the reads via MiXCR and lists one record per CDR3 protein. The sample lists 350,000 to 450,000 distinct CDR3 sequences; 60% to 80% were seen once. Sequenced sample: sorted CD4+, CD8+, or CD8+CD57+ T cells (not recorded which) from PBMCs. This clonotype was obtained from a human donor in good health, serving as a control. The chain joins TRBV29-1 to TRBJ2-1; tentative D call: TRBD1 (5 bases). CDR3 residues: CSVEDRRAGSDEQFF. Here the CDR3 DNA reads TGCAGCGTTGAAGATCGTAGGGCAGGGTCGGATGAGCAGTTCTTC.